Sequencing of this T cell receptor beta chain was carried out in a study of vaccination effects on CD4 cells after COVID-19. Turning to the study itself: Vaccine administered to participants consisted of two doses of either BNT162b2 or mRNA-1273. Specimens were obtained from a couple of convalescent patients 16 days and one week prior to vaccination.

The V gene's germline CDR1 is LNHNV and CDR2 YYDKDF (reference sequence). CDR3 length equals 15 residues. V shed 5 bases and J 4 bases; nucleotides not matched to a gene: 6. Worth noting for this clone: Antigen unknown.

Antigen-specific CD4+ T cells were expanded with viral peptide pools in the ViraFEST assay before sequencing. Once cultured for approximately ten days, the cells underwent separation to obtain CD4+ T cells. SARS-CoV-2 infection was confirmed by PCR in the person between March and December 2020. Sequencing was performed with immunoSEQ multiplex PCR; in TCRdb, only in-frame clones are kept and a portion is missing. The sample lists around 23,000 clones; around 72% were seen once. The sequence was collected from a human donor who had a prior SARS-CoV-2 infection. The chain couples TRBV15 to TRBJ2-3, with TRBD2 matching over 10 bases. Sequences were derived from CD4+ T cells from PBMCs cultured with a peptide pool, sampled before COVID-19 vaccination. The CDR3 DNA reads TGTGCCACCAGCTCAGGACTAGCGGCGGCAGATACGCAGTATTTT. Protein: CATSSGLAAADTQYF.